These 2 T cell receptor beta chains were all obtained from the same sample, sequenced in a study of CD8 T cell repertoires and HIV-1 epitope variants. Sequencing used immunoSEQ multiplex PCR; TCRdb keeps in-frame clones, though not all of them. The profile shows under 100,000 clones, just under 75% of them singletons. Sequencing input: uncultured baseline CD8+ T cells from peripheral blood mononuclear cells (PBMCs). The receptors come from a male donor with HIV.

The gene calls are TRBV27 and TRBJ1-5, with a tentative D call TRBD1 (5 bases). CDR1 MNHEY and CDR2 SMNVEV come from the germline V gene (reference sequence). Trimming cost V 2 bases and J 6 bases, with 11 bases left between them. This CDR3 has 14 amino acids. The CDR3 spells CASSLEGYGQPQHF. The CDR3 nucleotides read TGTGCCAGCAGTTTAGAGGGGTATGGTCAGCCCCAGCATTTT.

V usage is TRBV6-6 and J usage is TRBJ2-7; D might be TRBD1 (6 bases). CDR1 and CDR2 (germline): MNHNY, SVGAGI (reference sequence). The CDR3 has 13 amino acids. Between the trimmed V and J ends, which lost 5 bases and 2 bases, there was a span of 10 bases. The CDR3 spells CASSPQGTYEQYF. CDR3 nucleotide sequence: TGTGCCAGCAGTCCACAGGGAACCTACGAGCAGTACTTC.